A single sample is the source of the 15 T cell receptor beta chains below, sequenced in a study of T-cell reconstitution after alpha-beta-depleted transplantation in children (dated by TCRdb to the mid-2010s). Preparation of the library involved PCR. Sequencing was performed on an Illumina HiSeq 2500. TCR library preparation used molecular barcoding, with unique molecular identifiers applied to normalize quantification of the TCRbeta repertoire. TCRdb ran its own pipeline on the public reads, namely fastp trimming at Q25 and MiXCR clone calling, and kept in-frame beta chains. Entries that share a CDR3 protein sequence are merged under the most common genes and DNA. Within this sample are roughly 180,000 distinct CDR3 sequences, with 14% to 15% of them counted one time only. Of the sample, about 13% is held by the ten largest clones. The sample here was PBMCs from the stem cell graft donor, taken from the stem cell graft. All receptors come from a human donor who donated a stem cell graft to a child with acute lymphoblastic leukemia.

This clonotype was recorded at least ten times. The V gene is TRBV12-3 or TRBV12-4, the J gene TRBJ2-3, with D hard to call. Between the trimmed V and J ends, which lost 7 bases and 6 bases, there was a span of 17 bases. The CDR3 length is 14 residues. The CDR3, as DNA: TGTGCCAGCACTCTTGGGTCACCCAGGGATACGCAGTATTTT. Translation gives CASTLGSPRDTQYF.

The J gene is TRBJ1-2, the V gene TRBV20-1, with 11 bases that match TRBD1. V was clipped by 3 bases and J by 6 bases; unmatched bases: 6. The CDR3 has 14 residues. Germline CDR1 reads DFQATT; CDR2 reads SNEGSKA (reference sequence). CDR3 nucleotides: TGCAGTGCTAGTTGGGGGACAGGGGGTGATGGCTACACCTTC. It translates to CSASWGTGGDGYTF.

This clonotype was counted many times. This chain links TRBV12-3 or TRBV12-4 with TRBJ2-1, with TRBD2 identical over 7 bases. The ends lost 6 bases at V and 8 bases at J; junction bases unmatched: 16. The CDR3 runs 16 residues. CDR3 nucleotides: TGTGCCAGCAGCGCGGCGGGACTATCCAGAGCGTATGAGCAGTTCTTC. It specifies CASSAAGLSRAYEQFF.

This clonotype has at least ten counts. The J gene is TRBJ1-4, the V gene TRBV7-2; D remains ambiguous. There are 14 residues in the CDR3. V gave up 5 bases and J gave up 8 bases, with 15 bases separating them. Germline V gives CDR1 SGHTA, CDR2 FQGNSA. The CDR3 region is CASSGPKAREKLFF. The CDR3 bases are TGTGCCAGCAGCGGACCCAAAGCACGAGAAAAACTGTTTTTT.

This clonotype was observed many times. CDR3 loop: CSAADRRRNTEAFF. In nucleotides, the CDR3 is TGCAGCGCCGCGGACAGGAGGCGAAACACTGAAGCTTTCTTT. The J gene is TRBJ1-1, the V gene TRBV29-1; TRBD1 agrees at 7 bases. CDR3 size: 14 residues. Germline V gene lookup returns CDR1 SQVTM and CDR2 ANQGSEA. Trimming took 7 bases from V and 2 from J; bases not matched to a gene: 10.

This clonotype was counted ten times or more. In DNA form, the CDR3 reads TGTGCCAGCAGTACCACGGGCGGTGGAAACACCATATATTTT. Translated: CASSTTGGGNTIYF. The chain has TRBV7-9 and TRBJ1-3; D ambiguous. The CDR3 is 14 residues long. V was trimmed by 6 bases and J by 3 bases, leaving 12 bases between them. In germline, CDR1 is SEHNR, CDR2 FQNEAQ (reference sequence). The full variable domain, in which reference TRBV7-9 and TRBJ1-3 provide the parts outside the CDR3, is DTGVSQNPRHKITKRGQNVTFRCDPISEHNRLYWYRQTLGQGPEFLTYFQNEAQLEKSRLLSDRFSAERPKGSFSTLEIQRTEQGDSAMYLCASSTTGGGNTIYFGEGSWLTVV.

This clonotype was seen many times. The rearrangement links TRBV10-3 to TRBJ2-1; D gene ambiguous. CDR3 length: 15 amino acids. From germline, CDR1 is ENHRY and CDR2 SYGVKD. The V gene lost 5 bases and the J gene lost 3 bases, with 14 bases spanning the gap. Written as DNA, the CDR3 is TGTGCCATCAGTCCCGACGACCAGATCTACAATGAGCAGTTCTTC. It codes for CAISPDDQIYNEQFF.

In its sample, this clonotype was seen a few times. The genes are TRBV28 and TRBJ2-5; D remains unclear. Trimming removed 6 bases at V and 10 bases at J, with 15 bases between. Germline V gene data show CDR1 as MDHEN and CDR2 as SYDVKM. The CDR3 spans 12 residues. DNA of the CDR3: TGTGCCAGCAGCCTAACGGATGTGGGCCAGTACTTC. Translated, it gives CASSLTDVGQYF.

This clonotype was seen only once. The genes are TRBV12-3 or TRBV12-4 and TRBJ2-3; 14 positions match TRBD2. The CDR3 is 19 residues long. With V trimmed by 5 bases and J by 3 bases, 13 bases remained unmatched. The CDR3 loop reads CASSRLAGGSVAPTDTQYF. CDR3 coding DNA: TGTGCCAGCAGTAGACTAGCGGGAGGGAGCGTGGCCCCGACAGATACGCAGTATTTT.

This clonotype was counted between two and nine times. The chain uses TRBV5-1 and TRBJ1-2, with 8 bases matching TRBD1. Germline lookup yields CDR1 SGHRS and CDR2 YFSETQ. Trimming at V came to 1 base and at J to 11 bases, leaving 13 bases not matched to a gene. The CDR3 is made up of 15 amino acids. The CDR3 DNA is TGCGCCAGCAGCTTGCCCGGGACAGGATACGGGGGGTACACCTTC. The encoded protein is CASSLPGTGYGGYTF. The full variable domain, completed using reference TRBV5-1 and TRBJ1-2, is KAGVTQTPRYLIKTRGQQVTLSCSPISGHRSVSWYQQTPGQGLQFLFEYFSETQRNKGNFPGRFSGRQFSNSRSEMNVSTLELGDSALYLCASSLPGTGYGGYTFGSGTRLTVV.

This clonotype showed up just a few times. The chain employs TRBV12-3 or TRBV12-4 and TRBJ2-2, with TRBD2 matching 9 bases. This CDR3 is built from 16 residues. V trimming: 6 bases; J trimming: 4 bases; junction bases outside the gene matches: 9. In DNA, the CDR3 is TGTGCCAGCAGACATAGCGGGAGACGTAGCACCGGGGAGCTGTTTTTT. This gives the protein CASRHSGRRSTGELFF.

This clonotype was counted ten times or more. The chain employs TRBV20-1 and TRBJ2-2, with 7 bases aligning to TRBD2. The germline CDR1 and CDR2 sequences are DFQATT and SNEGSKA (reference sequence). The CDR3 sequence is 17 residues long. V was clipped by 1 base and J by 3 bases; unmatched bases: 11. The CDR3 nucleotides read TGCAGTGCTAGAGCCTTTGGCGGGAGCGGTCACACCGGGGAGCTGTTTTTT. Encoded protein: CSARAFGGSGHTGELFF.

There are many counts of this clonotype. This chain links TRBV7-6 with TRBJ2-7, with TRBD2 matching over 8 bases. With V trimmed by 5 bases and J by 2 bases, 2 bases remained unmatched. Germline V lookup: CDR1 SGHVS, CDR2 FNYEAQ. The CDR3 loop spans 13 amino acids. The CDR3 sequence: CASSMGLAYEQYF. The CDR3 coding sequence is TGTGCCAGCAGCATGGGACTAGCCTACGAGCAGTACTTC.

This clonotype was detected a few times. The conserved final phenylalanine or tryptophan is absent from the CDR3, which likely points to a read error. Because the CDR3's place on the DNA is in doubt, the DNA is left out and the CDR3 is given as listed by TCRdb. The chain joins TRBV29-1 to TRBJ1-2; the tabulated D call, TRBD1, remains unverified against the DNA. The V gene's germline CDR1 is SQVTM and CDR2 ANQGSEA. The CDR3 extends over 11 residues, inclusive of both ends. CDR3: CSVEYQGEVRL.

This clonotype was found many times. This sequence joins TRBV5-1 and TRBJ2-3; the match to TRBD1 covers 9 bases. Germline lookup yields CDR1 SGHRS and CDR2 YFSETQ. Unmatched junction bases numbered 9, after V lost 7 bases and J lost 3 bases. This CDR3 region has 15 residues. CDR3 DNA: TGCGCCAGCCGACCGACCGGGACAGGGACAGATACGCAGTATTTT. Translation gives CASRPTGTGTDTQYF.